A few counts support the clone carrying this TCR beta chain. Antigen: not known. The V end lost 1 base, the J end lost 6 bases, and 15 bases lay between the germline ends. Germline V CDR1 and CDR2: SEHNR, FQNEAQ (reference sequence). The CDR3 is made up of 16 amino acids. TCRdb used MiXCR to reprocess the RT-PCR reads, holding one entry per CDR3 protein. The table records almost 600,000 distinct CDR3 sequences, less than 15% of them present only once. The sample belongs to a study of response to subunit inactivated influenza vaccine. Study results and caveats: The authors proposed limited new T cell recruitment per seasonal influenza vaccination.

The source material was PBMCs from blood, sampled about 13 days after vaccination. The origin of this receptor is a man between 45 and 60 years old who received an inactivated influenza vaccine. The chain carries TRBV7-9 and TRBJ2-2, with unresolved D. The CDR3 DNA is TGTGCCAGCAGCTTAGTTGGATTAGTTAACGCCGGGGAGCTGTTTTTT. Translation: CASSLVGLVNAGELFF.